This T cell receptor (beta chain) came from a study of CD8 T cells in Susac syndrome. Study results and limitations: CD4+ T cell repertoires in Susac syndrome exhibited no evidence of clonal expansion.

Random hexamers were used to reverse transcribe an amount of roughly 0.5 to 1 ug RNA. An immunoSEQ multiplex PCR generated amplified TCR beta CDR3 products spanning 54 Vbeta and 13 Jbeta. Via MiXCR, TCRdb re-called the immunoSEQ multiplex PCR reads, giving one row per CDR3 protein. Here the sample spans around 170,000 distinct CDR3 sequences, approximately 94% being singletons. As concerns this clonotype: Its antigen is unidentified.

Trimming took 4 bases from V and 5 from J, leaving 17 bases between them. Germline loops: CDR1 LGHNA, CDR2 YSLEER. The CDR3 consists of 16 residues. J is TRBJ1-4 and V is TRBV4-3; possibly TRBD1 for D (6 bases). This clonotype was obtained from a human donor with Susac syndrome. Sequences were obtained from CD4+ T cells from PBMCs. The CDR3, as DNA: TGCGCCAGCAGCCCTCCGGGGGCGGTGGGAAATGAAAAACTGTTTTTT. Residues: CASSPPGAVGNEKLFF.